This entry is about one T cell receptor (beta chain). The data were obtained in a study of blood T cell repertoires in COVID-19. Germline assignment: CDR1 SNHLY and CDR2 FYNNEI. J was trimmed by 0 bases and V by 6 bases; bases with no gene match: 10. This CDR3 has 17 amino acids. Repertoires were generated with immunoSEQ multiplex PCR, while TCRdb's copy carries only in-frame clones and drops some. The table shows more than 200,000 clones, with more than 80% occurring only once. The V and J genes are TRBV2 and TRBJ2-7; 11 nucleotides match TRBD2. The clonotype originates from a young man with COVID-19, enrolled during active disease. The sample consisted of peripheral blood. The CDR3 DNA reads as TGTGCCAGCAGGGACCGACTAGCGGGGCCGAGCTCCTACGAGCAGTACTTC. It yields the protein CASRDRLAGPSSYEQYF. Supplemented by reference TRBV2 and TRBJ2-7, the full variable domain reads EPEVTQTPSHQVTQMGQEVILRCVPISNHLYFYWYRQILGQKVEFLVSFYNNEISEKSEIFDDQFSVERPDGSNFTLKIRSTKLEDSAMYFCASRDRLAGPSSYEQYFGPGTRLTVT.